Listed below are T cell receptor beta chains from one sample, sequenced in a study of blood T cell repertoires in COVID-19. Clones were sequenced by immunoSEQ multiplex PCR, and TCRdb holds only the in-frame ones, with some missing. The table has 250,000 or so clones, roughly 84% seen once. Material for sequencing was peripheral blood. The receptors here all came from a middle-aged woman who had recovered from COVID-19. Both conserved end residues are part of each CDR3. The D gene is left open where the match is weak. Only part of the rows carry a size: once, few, many, or a class if the clone is expanded.

length,J,V,size,D,CDR3,DNA
14,TRBJ1-1,TRBV6-5,few,-,CASDNLNSDTEAFF,TGTGCCAGCGATAATCTTAACTCGGACACTGAAGCTTTCTTT
13,TRBJ1-1,TRBV7-9,-,-,CASSTSQNTEAFF,TGTGCCAGCAGCACCTCACAGAACACTGAAGCTTTCTTT
15,TRBJ2-7,TRBV28,-,-,CASRSRGTAPYEQYF,TGTGCCAGCAGATCCCGCGGGACAGCGCCCTACGAGCAGTACTTC
13,TRBJ1-2,TRBV24-1,-,-,CATSRQRDDGYTF,TGTGCCACCAGCCGACAGCGGGACGATGGCTACACCTTC
17,TRBJ1-6,TRBV27,-,TRBD1,CASSLRQGDIYNSPLHF,TGTGCCAGCAGTTTGAGGCAGGGGGACATCTATAATTCACCCCTCCACTTT
18,TRBJ2-5,TRBV5-8,-,TRBD2,CASSIRRGALSWGETQYF,TGTGCCAGCAGCATTCGGCGGGGGGCACTTTCGTGGGGGGAGACCCAGTACTTC
13,TRBJ1-5,TRBV30,-,-,CAWSERDYQPQHF,TGTGCCTGGAGTGAGAGGGATTATCAGCCCCAGCATTTT
16,TRBJ2-5,TRBV7-9,-,-,CASSPRKTSDFETQYF,TGTGCCAGCAGCCCCCGAAAAACTAGTGATTTCGAGACCCAGTACTTC
13,TRBJ1-4,TRBV4-1,-,-,CASSQVLYEKLFF,TGCGCCAGCAGCCAAGTCCTTTATGAAAAACTGTTTTTT
15,TRBJ1-2,TRBV6-6,-,TRBD1,CASSYRDRGNYGYTF,TGTGCCAGCAGTTACCGGGACAGGGGAAACTATGGCTACACCTTC
15,TRBJ1-6,TRBV27,-,TRBD1,CASTPGTGKGSPLHF,TGTGCCAGCACTCCGGGGACAGGGAAAGGCTCACCCCTCCACTTT
13,TRBJ1-1,TRBV5-1,-,TRBD1,CASTGQQNTEAFF,TGCGCCAGCACGGGACAGCAGAACACTGAAGCTTTCTTT
16,TRBJ2-1,TRBV7-2,once,TRBD2,CASSLAASGVYNEQFF,TGTGCCAGCAGCTTAGCGGCTAGCGGGGTTTACAATGAGCAGTTCTTC
14,TRBJ1-2,TRBV10-3,few,TRBD1,CAISEGQGFYGYTF,TGTGCCATCAGTGAGGGACAGGGTTTCTATGGCTACACCTTC
16,TRBJ2-7,TRBV28,-,-,CASRKPRQTQVYEQYF,TGTGCCAGCAGAAAACCAAGACAGACCCAGGTCTACGAGCAGTACTTC
16,TRBJ2-2,TRBV11-2,-,-,CASSRIQGSQAGELFF,TGTGCCAGCAGCCGCATCCAGGGGAGTCAGGCCGGGGAGCTGTTTTTT
12,TRBJ1-5,TRBV7-9,-,-,CASSFGNQPQHF,TGTGCCAGCAGCTTCGGGAATCAGCCCCAGCATTTT
15,TRBJ2-6,TRBV6-5,-,TRBD1,CASTLTGAGANVLTF,TGTGCCAGCACCCTAACAGGGGCTGGGGCCAACGTCCTGACTTTC
13,TRBJ1-3,TRBV30,-,-,CAWKEPVGNTIYF,TGTGCCTGGAAGGAGCCGGTGGGAAACACCATATATTTT
13,TRBJ2-1,TRBV3-1/TRBV3-2,-,-,CASRGSSYNEQFF,TGTGCCAGCAGGGGGAGCTCCTACAATGAGCAGTTCTTC
13,TRBJ1-4,TRBV19,few,-,CATSTATNEKLFF,TGTGCCACGTCGACAGCAACTAATGAAAAACTGTTTTTT
15,TRBJ2-1,TRBV28,-,TRBD1,CASSLGGPIYNEQFF,TGTGCCAGCAGCTTAGGGGGCCCAATCTACAATGAGCAGTTCTTC
12,TRBJ1-1,TRBV6-6,once,-,CASSHKNTEAFF,TGTGCCAGCAGTCACAAGAACACTGAAGCTTTCTTT
15,TRBJ1-6,TRBV7-2,-,TRBD1,CASSLGQGATSPLHF,TGTGCCAGCAGCTTGGGACAGGGGGCAACTTCACCCCTCCACTTT
14,TRBJ1-2,TRBV2,once,TRBD1,CASISDRHNYGYTF,TGTGCCAGCATTTCGGACAGGCATAACTATGGCTACACCTTC
14,TRBJ1-2,TRBV3-1/TRBV3-2,-,-,CASSQDLRSYGYTF,TGTGCCAGCAGCCAAGATCTTCGGAGCTATGGCTACACCTTC
16,TRBJ1-4,TRBV7-2,-,-,CASCRAITTTNEKLFF,TGTGCCAGCTGCAGGGCCATAACTACAACTAATGAAAAACTGTTTTTT
16,TRBJ1-2,TRBV4-2,-,TRBD1,CASSQGDREESYGYTF,TGTGCCAGCAGCCAAGGGGACAGAGAAGAGAGCTATGGCTACACCTTC
12,TRBJ2-7,TRBV6-5,-,-,CASSLGTYEQYF,TGTGCCAGCAGCCTAGGGACATACGAGCAGTACTTC
15,TRBJ2-1,TRBV6-4,-,-,CASSEEEGSNREQFF,TGTGCCAGCAGTGAAGAGGAGGGCTCGAACAGGGAGCAGTTCTTC
17,TRBJ2-2,TRBV4-1,-,TRBD1,CASSHPPGQTNTGELFF,TGCGCCAGCAGCCATCCCCCGGGACAGACAAACACCGGGGAGCTGTTTTTT